Below are 5 T cell receptor beta chains sequenced from a single sample in a study of tumor and adjacent non-tumor tissue in lung cancer. The template was RNA from unsorted bulk tissue. This non-tumor lung sample came from over 3 cm beyond the tumor edge. A modified ARM-PCR protocol with three rounds of nested PCR amplified TCRbeta. TCRdb used MiXCR to reprocess the multiplex PCR reads, holding one entry per CDR3 protein. The sample has 80,000 or so distinct CDR3 sequences; roughly 80% are singletons. Sequencing input: distant non-tumor lung tissue. The receptors come from a man between 60 and 70 years old with non-small cell lung cancer.

CDR3 loop: CASSLPSSHTDTQYF. DNA for the CDR3: TGTGCCAGCAGTTTACCCTCGTCTCACACAGATACGCAGTATTTT. The chain uses TRBV28 and TRBJ2-3; D is undetermined. V lost 2 bases and J lost 2, with 11 bases in between. Looked up from germline, CDR1 is MDHEN and CDR2 is SYDVKM. The CDR3 sequence is 15 residues long.

Concerning this clonotype: The junction and the germline gene differ at one end; a read error may be behind it. V gene TRBV11-2 combines with J gene TRBJ2-6; 7 nucleotides agree with TRBD1. In germline, CDR1 is SGHAT, CDR2 FQNNGV. The length of the CDR3 is 19 residues. The DNA of the CDR3 is TGCGCCAGCAGATTAGTTCCAAAGGACAGGCCCTCTGGGGCCAACGTCATGACTTTC. Encoded protein: CASRLVPKDRPSGANVMTF.

About this clonotype itself: At one of its ends the junction is not consistent with the germline gene, which may arise from a read error. In DNA form, the CDR3 reads TGTACCAGCAGTTCCTCGAGACAGGGGGCGAAAAAACTGTTTTTT. Its protein product is CTSSSSRQGAKKLFF. The chain couples TRBV5-4 to TRBJ1-4; 10 nucleotides align to TRBD1. From germline, CDR1 is SGHNT and CDR2 YYREEE (reference sequence). The CDR3 covers 15 residues.

Worth noting for this clonotype: No conserved phenylalanine or tryptophan ends this CDR3, so it is likely a read error. The rearrangement links TRBV11-3 to TRBJ1-1; TRBD1 might be the D (6 bases). The CDR3 length is 13 residues. V lost 7 bases, J lost 8 bases, and 17 bases lay in between. The germline gives CDR1 SGHNT, CDR2 YENEEA. The CDR3 DNA reads as TGTGCCAGCACCGCACAGGGAGGTACAGAAGCTTTCCAT. It specifies CASTAQGGTEAFH.

The J gene is TRBJ1-4, the V gene TRBV6-5; D gene unclear. V lost 5 bases, J lost 7 bases, and 14 bases lay in between. CDR3 size: 14 residues. The V gene's germline CDR1 is MNHEY and CDR2 SVGAGI. CDR3 in DNA: TGTGCCAGCAGTCGACGGGGAGTGGGTGAAAAACTGTTTTTT. It is translated as CASSRRGVGEKLFF.